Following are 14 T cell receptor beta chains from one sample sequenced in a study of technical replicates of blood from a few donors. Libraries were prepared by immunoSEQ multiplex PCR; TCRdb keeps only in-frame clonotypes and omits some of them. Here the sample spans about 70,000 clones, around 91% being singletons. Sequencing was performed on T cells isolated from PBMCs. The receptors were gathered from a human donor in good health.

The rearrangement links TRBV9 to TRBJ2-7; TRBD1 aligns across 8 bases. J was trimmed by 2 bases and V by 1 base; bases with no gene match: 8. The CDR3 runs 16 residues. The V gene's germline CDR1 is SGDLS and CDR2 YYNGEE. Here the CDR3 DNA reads TGTGCCAGCAGCGTACCTGACAGGGGAGATCCCTACGAGCAGTACTTC. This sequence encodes CASSVPDRGDPYEQYF. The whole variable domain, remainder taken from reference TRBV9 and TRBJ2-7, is DSGVTQTPKHLITATGQRVTLRCSPRSGDLSVYWYQQSLDQGLQFLIQYYNGEERAKGNILERFSAQQFPDLHSELNLSSLELGDSALYFCASSVPDRGDPYEQYFGPGTRLTVT.

The CDR3 loop reads CASSPAYEQYF. Here the CDR3 DNA reads TGTGCCAGCAGCCCAGCCTACGAGCAGTACTTC. The chain combines TRBV11-2 with TRBJ2-7; D is ambiguous. CDR3 size: 11 residues. Per the germline V gene, CDR1 is SGHAT and CDR2 is FQNNGV. The V gene lost 5 bases and the J gene lost 2 bases, with 4 bases spanning the gap. Full variable domain (rest looked up from reference TRBV11-2 and TRBJ2-7): EAGVAQSPRYKIIEKRQSVAFWCNPISGHATLYWYQQILGQGPKLLIQFQNNGVVDDSQLPKDRFSAERLKGVDSTLKIQPAKLEDSAVYLCASSPAYEQYFGPGTRLTVT.

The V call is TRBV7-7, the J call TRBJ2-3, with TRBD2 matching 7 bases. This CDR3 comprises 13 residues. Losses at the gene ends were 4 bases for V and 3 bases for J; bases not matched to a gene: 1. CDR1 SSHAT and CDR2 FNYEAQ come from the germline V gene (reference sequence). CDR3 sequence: CASSSSGTDTQYF. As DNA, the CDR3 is TGTGCCAGCAGCTCTAGCGGTACAGATACGCAGTATTTT.

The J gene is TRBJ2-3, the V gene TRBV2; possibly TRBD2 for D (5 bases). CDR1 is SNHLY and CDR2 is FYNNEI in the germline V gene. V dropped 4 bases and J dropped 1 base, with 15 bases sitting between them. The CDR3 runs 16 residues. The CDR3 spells CASSAIRGQGTDTQYF. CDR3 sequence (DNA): TGTGCCAGCAGTGCTATCCGAGGGCAGGGCACAGATACGCAGTATTTT.

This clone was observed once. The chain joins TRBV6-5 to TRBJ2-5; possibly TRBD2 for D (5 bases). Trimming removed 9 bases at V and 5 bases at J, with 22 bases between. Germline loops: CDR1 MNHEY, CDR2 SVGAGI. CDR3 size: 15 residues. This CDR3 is CASFAGILEWETQYF. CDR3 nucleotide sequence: TGTGCCAGTTTTGCGGGCATCCTAGAGTGGGAGACCCAGTACTTC.

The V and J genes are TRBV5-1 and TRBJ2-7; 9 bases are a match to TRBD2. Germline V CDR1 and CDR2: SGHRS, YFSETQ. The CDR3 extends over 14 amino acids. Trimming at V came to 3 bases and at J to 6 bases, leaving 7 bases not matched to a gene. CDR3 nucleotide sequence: TGCGCCAGCAGCTCCGGGACTAGCCTCTCCGAGCAGTACTTC. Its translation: CASSSGTSLSEQYF.

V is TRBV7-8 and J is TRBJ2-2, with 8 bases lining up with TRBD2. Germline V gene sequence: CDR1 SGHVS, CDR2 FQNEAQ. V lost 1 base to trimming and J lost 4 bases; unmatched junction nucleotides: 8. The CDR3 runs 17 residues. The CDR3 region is CASSLEGAGVSTGELFF. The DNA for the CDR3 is TGTGCCAGCAGCTTAGAGGGAGCGGGAGTTAGCACCGGGGAGCTGTTTTTT.

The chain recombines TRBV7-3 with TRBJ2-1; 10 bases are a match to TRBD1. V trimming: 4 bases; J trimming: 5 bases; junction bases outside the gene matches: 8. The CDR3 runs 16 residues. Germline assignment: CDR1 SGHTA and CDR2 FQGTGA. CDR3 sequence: CASSSGPGTGDNEQFF. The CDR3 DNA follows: TGTGCCAGCAGCTCCGGGCCCGGGACAGGGGACAATGAGCAGTTCTTC.

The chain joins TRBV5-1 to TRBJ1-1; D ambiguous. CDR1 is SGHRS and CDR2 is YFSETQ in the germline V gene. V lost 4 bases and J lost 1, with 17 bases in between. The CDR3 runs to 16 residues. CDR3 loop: CASSPRGSGKNTEAFF. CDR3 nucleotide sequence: TGCGCCAGCAGCCCCCGAGGGTCTGGGAAGAACACTGAAGCTTTCTTT.

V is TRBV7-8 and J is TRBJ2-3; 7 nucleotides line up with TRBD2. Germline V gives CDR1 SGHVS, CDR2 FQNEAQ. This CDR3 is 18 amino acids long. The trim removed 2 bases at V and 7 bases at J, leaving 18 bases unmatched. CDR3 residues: CASSLRTEDSSSGNTQYF. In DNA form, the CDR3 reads TGTGCCAGCAGCTTAAGGACTGAGGATTCGAGCAGCGGGAATACGCAGTATTTT. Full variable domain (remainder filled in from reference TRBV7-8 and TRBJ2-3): GAGVSQSPRYKVAKRGQDVALRCDPISGHVSLFWYQQALGQGPEFLTYFQNEAQLDKSGLPSDRFFAERPEGSVSTLKIQRTQQEDSAVYLCASSLRTEDSSSGNTQYFGPGTRLTVL.

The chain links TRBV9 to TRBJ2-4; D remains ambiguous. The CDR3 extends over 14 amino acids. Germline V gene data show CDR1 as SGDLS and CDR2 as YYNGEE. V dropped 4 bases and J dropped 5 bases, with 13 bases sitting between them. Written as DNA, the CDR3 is TGTGCCAGCAGCAAGCTAGGTGGAGAAAACATTCAGTACTTC. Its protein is CASSKLGGENIQYF.

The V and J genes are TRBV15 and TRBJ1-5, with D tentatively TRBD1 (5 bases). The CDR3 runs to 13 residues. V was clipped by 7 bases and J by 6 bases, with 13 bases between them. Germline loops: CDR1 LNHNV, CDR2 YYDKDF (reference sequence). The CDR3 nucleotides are TGTGCCACCAACGGGGGATGGGCTCAGCCCCAGCATTTT. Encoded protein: CATNGGWAQPQHF.

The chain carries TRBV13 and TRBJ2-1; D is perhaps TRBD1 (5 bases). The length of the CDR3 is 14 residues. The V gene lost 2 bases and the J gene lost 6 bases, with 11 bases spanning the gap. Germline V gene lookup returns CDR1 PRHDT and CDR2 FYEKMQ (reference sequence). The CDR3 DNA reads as TGTGCCAGCAGCTTACAGGGATTTCTCAATGAGCAGTTCTTC. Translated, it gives CASSLQGFLNEQFF.

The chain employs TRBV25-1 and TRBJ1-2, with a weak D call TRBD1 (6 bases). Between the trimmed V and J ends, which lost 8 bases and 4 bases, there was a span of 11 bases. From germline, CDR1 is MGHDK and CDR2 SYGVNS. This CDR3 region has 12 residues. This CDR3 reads CASRTATYGYTF. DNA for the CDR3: TGTGCCAGCCGGACAGCTACCTATGGCTACACCTTC.